One sample yielded the 7 T cell receptor beta chains listed below, sequenced in a study of blood T cell repertoires in COVID-19 (TCRdb year 2020). Library construction relied on the immunoSEQ multiplex PCR assay. Entries here come from immuneACCESS through TCRdb and include only in-frame sequences with V and J called. Some clones fail to appear in such tables; in the studies checked, an unresolved V gene covers under half of the shortfall, and the cause of the remainder is unknown. For this sample the table gives about 200,000 clones, of which roughly 87% were detected only once. The ten largest clones capture approximately 21% of the sample. The sample consisted of peripheral blood. The receptor source for this set is a man between 60 and 75 years old with active or convalescent COVID-19.

The chain joins TRBV5-1 to TRBJ2-5; D gene unclear. From germline, CDR1 is SGHRS and CDR2 YFSETQ. Trimming stripped 0 bases from V and 4 bases from J, with 10 bases between. The CDR3 has 14 amino acids. The CDR3 coding sequence is TGCGCCAGCAGCTTGGCCCAGGATGGAGAGACCCAGTACTTC. Amino acid sequence: CASSLAQDGETQYF. The complete variable domain, with remaining parts taken from reference TRBV5-1 and TRBJ2-5, reads KAGVTQTPRYLIKTRGQQVTLSCSPISGHRSVSWYQQTPGQGLQFLFEYFSETQRNKGNFPGRFSGRQFSNSRSEMNVSTLELGDSALYLCASSLAQDGETQYFGPGTRLLVL.

The chain recombines TRBV5-8 with TRBJ2-7, with TRBD1 matching over 10 bases. The ends lost 0 bases at V and 2 bases at J; junction bases unmatched: 2. The CDR3 covers 15 residues. Germline CDR1 is SGHTS and CDR2 is YDEGEE. CDR3 region: CASSLGQGAAYEQYF. For the CDR3, the DNA is TGTGCCAGCAGCTTGGGACAGGGGGCGGCCTACGAGCAGTACTTC.

The chain couples TRBV7-6 to TRBJ1-4; a weak D match, TRBD1 (6 bases). Deletions cut 2 bases from V and 3 bases from J, with 7 bases between. Germline assignment: CDR1 SGHVS and CDR2 FNYEAQ. This CDR3 is built from 14 residues. The CDR3 is CASSLKGANEKLFF. For the CDR3, the DNA is TGTGCCAGCAGCTTAAAGGGGGCTAATGAAAAACTGTTTTTT.

The sample holds many counts of this clone. CDR3 amino acids: CSVGEGDQPQHF. In nucleotides, the CDR3 is TGCAGCGTTGGAGAAGGGGATCAGCCCCAGCATTTT. V gene TRBV29-1 combines with J gene TRBJ1-5; TRBD1 might be the D (5 bases). The V end lost 4 bases, the J end lost 5 bases, and 9 bases lay between the germline ends. The CDR3 has 12 amino acids. Germline assignment: CDR1 SQVTM and CDR2 ANQGSEA. The full variable domain, in which reference TRBV29-1 and TRBJ1-5 provide the parts outside the CDR3, is SAVISQKPSRDICQRGTSLTIQCQVDSQVTMMFWYRQQPGQSLTLIATANQGSEATYESGFVIDKFPISRPNLTFSTLTVSNMSPEDSSIYLCSVGEGDQPQHFGDGTRLSIL.

The rearrangement joins TRBV21-1 to TRBJ1-4; the DNA was not used to check the table's D call, TRBD1. TRBV21-1 is shown as a pseudogene. The CDR3 spans 17 residues. The CDR3 nucleotides read TGTGCCAGCAGCACCAGACAGGCCCACCTGGGGGATGAAAAACTGTTTTTT. It codes for CASSTRQAHLGDEKLFF.

The V call is TRBV5-1, the J call TRBJ1-1, with TRBD1 matching over 8 bases. V shed 4 bases, J shed 1 base, and the junction held 6 bases outside the gene matches. The CDR3 has 15 amino acids. CDR1 is SGHRS and CDR2 is YFSETQ in the germline V gene. Here the CDR3 reads CASSLRQGRNTEAFF. CDR3 in DNA: TGCGCCAGCAGCCTCAGACAGGGGCGGAACACTGAAGCTTTCTTT. The complete variable domain, with remaining parts taken from reference TRBV5-1 and TRBJ1-1, reads KAGVTQTPRYLIKTRGQQVTLSCSPISGHRSVSWYQQTPGQGLQFLFEYFSETQRNKGNFPGRFSGRQFSNSRSEMNVSTLELGDSALYLCASSLRQGRNTEAFFGQGTRLTVV.

CDR3 coding DNA: TGCGCCAGCAGCAATTTCGGAACAGGCCGAAATGGCTACACCTTC. This gives the protein CASSNFGTGRNGYTF. The chain has TRBV4-1 and TRBJ1-2, with D possibly being TRBD1 (5 bases). The V end lost 5 bases, the J end lost 6 bases, and 19 bases lay between the germline ends. Germline V gene lookup returns CDR1 MGHRA and CDR2 YSYEKL. CDR3 size: 15 residues.